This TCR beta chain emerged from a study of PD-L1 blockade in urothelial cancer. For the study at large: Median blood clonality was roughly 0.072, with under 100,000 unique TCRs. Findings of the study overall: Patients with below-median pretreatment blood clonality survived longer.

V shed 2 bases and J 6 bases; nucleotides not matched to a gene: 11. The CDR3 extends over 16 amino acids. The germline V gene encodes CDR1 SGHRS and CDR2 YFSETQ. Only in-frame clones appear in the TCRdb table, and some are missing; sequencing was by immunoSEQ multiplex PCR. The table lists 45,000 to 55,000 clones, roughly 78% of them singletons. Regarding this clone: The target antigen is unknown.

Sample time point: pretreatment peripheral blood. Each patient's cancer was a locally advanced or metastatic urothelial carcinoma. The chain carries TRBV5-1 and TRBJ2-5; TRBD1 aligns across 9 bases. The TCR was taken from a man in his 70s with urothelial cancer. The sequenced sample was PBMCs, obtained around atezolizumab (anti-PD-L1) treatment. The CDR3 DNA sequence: TGCGCCAGCAGCTTTTCCACCGGGACAGGGATAAAGACCCAGTACTTC. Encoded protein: CASSFSTGTGIKTQYF. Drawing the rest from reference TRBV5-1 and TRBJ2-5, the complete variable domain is KAGVTQTPRYLIKTRGQQVTLSCSPISGHRSVSWYQQTPGQGLQFLFEYFSETQRNKGNFPGRFSGRQFSNSRSEMNVSTLELGDSALYLCASSFSTGTGIKTQYFGPGTRLLVL.